This T cell receptor beta chain stems from a study of CD8 T cells in Susac syndrome. General study findings and limits: The study admitted that it had a relatively small number of individuals in its TCR sequencing and HLA analysis.

This clonotype showed up just a few times. Antigen: not known. Patients with stable or active relapsing-remitting disease, all of them treatment-naive, made up the multiple sclerosis controls. An input of 0.5 to 1 ug of RNA was subjected to reverse transcription using random hexamers. By means of immunoSEQ multiplex PCR, TCR beta CDR3 spanning 54 Vbeta and 13 Jbeta underwent amplification. TCRdb analysed the immunoSEQ multiplex PCR reads with MiXCR anew, one entry per CDR3 protein. In the table there are around 130,000 distinct CDR3 sequences, under 95% of which are singletons. V gave up 2 bases and J gave up 9 bases; unmatched junction bases: 13. The CDR3 totals 16 residues. Germline CDR1 and CDR2: MNHEY and SVGEGT.

The sequencing input was CD8+ T cells from PBMCs. The receptor was derived from a human donor with multiple sclerosis. This sequence joins TRBV6-2 or TRBV6-3 and TRBJ1-2; 9 bases line up with TRBD1. The CDR3 spells CASSYAGTGWDMSYTF. The DNA for the CDR3 is TGTGCCAGCAGTTACGCCGGGACAGGGTGGGATATGAGCTACACCTTC.